The 20 T cell receptor beta chains reported below all come from one sample, sequenced in a study of T-cell memory formation after mild COVID-19. TCRdb reprocessed the 5' RACE reads via MiXCR and lists one record per CDR3 protein. Seen here are about 360,000 distinct CDR3 sequences, roughly 14% observed once, and the top ten hold around a fifth. The material sequenced was PBMCs or a T cell subset sorted from them (not recorded which). The receptors here all came from a man between 18 and 35 years old who had mild COVID-19 (a few samples of this study predate the infection). Cell type and time point are not known.

Ten or more counts support this clonotype. The CDR3: CASSQVGTTNEKLFF. CDR3 sequence (DNA): TGCGCCAGCAGCCAAGTTGGGACGACTAATGAAAAACTGTTTTTT. The V gene is TRBV4-1, the J gene TRBJ1-4, with D perhaps matching TRBD1 (5 bases). This CDR3 is built from 15 residues. Germline assignment: CDR1 MGHRA and CDR2 YSYEKL. Deletions cut 1 base from V and 2 bases from J, with 8 bases between.

This clonotype was found a few times. The chain carries TRBV12-3 or TRBV12-4 and TRBJ2-3; no clear D. This CDR3 region has 11 residues. V lost 5 bases to trimming and J lost 7 bases, with 7 bases between them. The CDR3 sequence is CASSESHTQYF. DNA of the CDR3: TGTGCCAGCAGTGAGAGCCATACGCAGTATTTT.

This rearrangement joins TRBV30 to TRBJ1-1; D uncertain. The CDR3 extends over 13 amino acids. V gave up 5 bases and J gave up 0 bases, with 10 bases separating them. Looked up from germline, CDR1 is GTSNPN and CDR2 is SVGIG (reference sequence). The CDR3 DNA reads TGTGCCTGGGTCGTGTTGGTGAACACTGAAGCTTTCTTT. Encoded protein: CAWVVLVNTEAFF.

The V gene is TRBV7-2, the J gene TRBJ2-3, with D possibly TRBD2 on 5 matching bases. Germline V gene data show CDR1 as SGHTA and CDR2 as FQGNSA. This CDR3 region has 16 residues. Trimming removed 5 bases at V and 0 bases at J, with 15 bases between. The DNA for the CDR3 is TGTGCCAGCAGCCCCAGGACTCGCTCTAGCACAGATACGCAGTATTTT. Protein: CASSPRTRSSTDTQYF.

This clonotype occurred a few times. The chain has TRBV20-1 and TRBJ2-1; a possible D gene is TRBD1 (6 bases). Germline V CDR1 and CDR2: DFQATT, SNEGSKA (reference sequence). The CDR3 runs 16 residues. V was shortened by 0 bases and J by 8 bases, with 20 bases between the two germline ends. The CDR3: CSARDPQGMGGDEQFF. The CDR3 DNA follows: TGCAGTGCTAGAGATCCCCAGGGGATGGGTGGGGATGAGCAGTTCTTC.

In this sample, this clonotype turned up many times. The chain carries TRBV3-1 and TRBJ2-1; 9 bases agree with TRBD2. Unmatched junction bases numbered 9, after V lost 5 bases and J lost 7 bases. Germline assignment: CDR1 LGHDT and CDR2 YNNKEL (reference sequence). The CDR3 is made up of 15 amino acids. The CDR3 sequence is CASSGRRGGTNEQFF. For the CDR3, the DNA is TGTGCCAGCAGCGGGCGGCGGGGGGGCACTAATGAGCAGTTCTTC.

For the CDR3, the DNA is TGCAGTCCACTATGGCGATTCAATGAGCAGTTCTTC. Protein product: CSPLWRFNEQFF. This sequence joins TRBV20-1 and TRBJ2-1; D remains ambiguous. The V end lost 8 bases, the J end lost 6 bases, and 14 bases lay between the germline ends. Germline V gives CDR1 DFQATT, CDR2 SNEGSKA (reference sequence). The CDR3 consists of 12 residues.

This chain joins TRBV5-4 and TRBJ2-7; maybe TRBD2 (5 bases). The germline V gene encodes CDR1 SGHNT and CDR2 YYREEE (reference sequence). The CDR3 is made up of 14 amino acids. With 0 bases removed from V and 4 bases from J, the gap between germline ends came to 11 bases. The CDR3 reads CASSLEAGGYEQYF. The CDR3 region has the DNA TGTGCCAGCAGCTTGGAGGCGGGTGGGTACGAGCAGTACTTC.

This chain uses TRBV18 with TRBJ1-3, with no clear D. This CDR3 spans 16 amino acids. The germline CDR1 and CDR2 sequences are KGHSH and LQKENI. V shed 2 bases and J shed 0 bases, with 11 bases lying between them. CDR3 nucleotide sequence: TGTGCCAGCTCACCAAGGTCCCTCGTCTCTGGAAACACCATATATTTT. Its protein product is CASSPRSLVSGNTIYF.

This CDR3 reads CASSRGQGAVGDTQYF. The DNA for the CDR3 is TGCGCCAGCAGCCGTGGACAGGGGGCGGTTGGAGATACGCAGTATTTT. The rearrangement links TRBV5-1 to TRBJ2-3; 11 nucleotides align to TRBD1. Germline V CDR1 and CDR2: SGHRS, YFSETQ. V lost 4 bases and J lost 5; bases outside the gene matches: 9. This CDR3 region has 16 residues.

This clonotype was recorded many times. CDR3 residues: CASSPRGGTEAFF. The CDR3 DNA reads TGTGCCAGCAGTCCCAGGGGTGGCACTGAAGCTTTCTTT. J is TRBJ1-1 and V is TRBV6-2 or TRBV6-3; possibly TRBD1 for D (6 bases). Trimming stripped 5 bases from V and 4 bases from J, with 11 bases between. CDR1 is MNHEY and CDR2 is SVGEGT in the germline V gene. The CDR3 extends over 13 amino acids.

This clonotype appeared a few times. This chain links TRBV10-3 with TRBJ1-2; D is undetermined. Germline CDR1 is ENHRY and CDR2 is SYGVKD. Deletions cut 0 bases from V and 7 bases from J, with 9 bases between. This CDR3 comprises 13 residues. CDR3 region: CAISESRAFGYTF. CDR3 DNA: TGTGCCATCAGTGAGTCCCGCGCCTTTGGCTACACCTTC.

The rearrangement uses TRBV11-2 and TRBJ2-3, with TRBD1 as a possible D gene (5 bases). Trimming left V 5 bases short and J 2 bases short, with 14 bases between. The germline CDR1 and CDR2 sequences are SGHAT and FQNNGV. The CDR3 runs to 15 residues. The CDR3 region has the DNA TGTGCCAGCAGCCACTCCAGGGTACACACAGATACGCAGTATTTT. Translating it yields CASSHSRVHTDTQYF.

This clonotype was observed a few times. This sequence joins TRBV20-1 and TRBJ1-5; tentatively, D is TRBD1 (5 bases). CDR1 and CDR2 (germline): DFQATT, SNEGSKA (reference sequence). The CDR3 sequence is 15 residues long. V was clipped by 0 bases and J by 4 bases, with 13 bases between them. DNA for the CDR3: TGCAGTGCTAGAGAATGGCGGCAGGGAAATCAGCCCCAGCATTTT. This codes for CSAREWRQGNQPQHF.

This sequence joins TRBV4-2 and TRBJ2-3; no reliable D call. CDR1 is LGHNA and CDR2 is YNFKEQ in the germline V gene. The ends were cut back, 1 base at V and 4 bases at J, with 6 bases in the middle. The CDR3 covers 13 residues. The chain's CDR3 is CASSQVMADTQYF. CDR3 nucleotides: TGTGCCAGCAGCCAAGTTATGGCAGATACGCAGTATTTT.

This CDR3 is CASGQGGDEQYF. The CDR3 coding sequence is TGTGCCAGCGGACAGGGAGGTGACGAGCAGTACTTC. The chain recombines TRBV10-3 with TRBJ2-7; TRBD1 matches at 8 bases. The CDR3 loop spans 12 amino acids. The germline CDR1 and CDR2 sequences are ENHRY and SYGVKD. The ends lost 10 bases at V and 5 bases at J; junction bases unmatched: 7.

In its sample, this clonotype was seen a few times. This chain joins TRBV2 and TRBJ2-3; D gene ambiguous. Germline V gene data show CDR1 as SNHLY and CDR2 as FYNNEI. The CDR3 sequence is 16 residues long. Deletions cut 6 bases from V and 1 base from J, with 17 bases between. This CDR3 reads CASSSAAAERTDTQYF. CDR3 nucleotide sequence: TGTGCCAGCAGCAGCGCTGCGGCGGAACGCACAGATACGCAGTATTTT.

This clonotype occurred a few times. The chain links TRBV6-2 or TRBV6-3 to TRBJ2-7; D unclear. With 1 base removed from V and 2 bases from J, the gap between germline ends came to 24 bases. Germline CDR1 is MNHEY and CDR2 is SVGEGT. The CDR3 is 19 residues long. The CDR3 sequence is CASSYLVGPGYPRTYEQYF. CDR3 nucleotides: TGTGCCAGCAGTTACTTGGTGGGTCCGGGTTACCCTAGAACCTACGAGCAGTACTTC.

The genes are TRBV28 and TRBJ2-5; tentative D call: TRBD2 (5 bases). This CDR3 spans 14 amino acids. The V and J ends lost 5 bases and 4 bases respectively, with 14 bases between them. Germline assignment: CDR1 MDHEN and CDR2 SYDVKM. This CDR3 reads CASSDASGRETQYF. The CDR3 bases are TGTGCCAGCAGTGACGCCAGCGGTAGAGAGACCCAGTACTTC.

This chain uses TRBV28 with TRBJ1-6, with D unresolved. Trimming cost V 6 bases and J 5 bases, with 11 bases left between them. CDR1 MDHEN and CDR2 SYDVKM come from the germline V gene. The CDR3 spans 14 residues. The CDR3 DNA reads TGTGCCAGCAGCCCGAACAGTAATAATTCACCCCTCCACTTT. Its translation: CASSPNSNNSPLHF.